One and the same sample provided the 13 T cell receptor beta chains below, sequenced in a study of blood T cell repertoires in COVID-19. The table came from immunoSEQ multiplex PCR; TCRdb's copy has only in-frame clones and leaves some out. The profile covers some 170,000 clones, with approximately 90% appearing a single time and about 12% taken by the ten largest. Sequenced: peripheral blood. The receptors stem from a woman in her 70s with COVID-19, enrolled during active disease.

The chain joins TRBV6-5 to TRBJ1-5, with 10 bases identical to TRBD1. Germline lookup yields CDR1 MNHEY and CDR2 SVGAGI. The ends lost 9 bases at V and 1 base at J; junction bases unmatched: 6. CDR3 length equals 15 residues. DNA for the CDR3: TGTGCCAGTTTAAGGGGACAGGGGAGCAATCAGCCCCAGCATTTT. It codes for CASLRGQGSNQPQHF.

This clone was found a few times. The chain combines TRBV11-2 with TRBJ1-2; D call uncertain. V was clipped by 8 bases and J by 4 bases, with 8 bases between them. Germline V lookup: CDR1 SGHAT, CDR2 FQNNGV. This CDR3 is built from 11 residues. CDR3 residues: CASGEGYGYTF. The CDR3 nucleotides read TGTGCCAGCGGCGAGGGCTATGGCTACACCTTC.

CDR3 protein: CASSPRDRVEETQYF. The DNA of the CDR3 is TGCGCCAGCAGCCCACGGGACAGGGTTGAAGAGACCCAGTACTTC. The chain links TRBV4-1 to TRBJ2-5; 9 nucleotides line up with TRBD1. The CDR3 loop spans 15 amino acids. V dropped 4 bases and J dropped 3; count of bases not matched to a gene: 6. Germline CDR1 reads MGHRA; CDR2 reads YSYEKL.

The chain joins TRBV29-1 to TRBJ2-3; a possible D gene is TRBD1 (5 bases). The CDR3 loop spans 14 amino acids. Trimming left V 3 bases short and J 0 bases short, with 10 bases between. Germline lookup yields CDR1 SQVTM and CDR2 ANQGSEA. The chain's CDR3 is CSVDRQRSTDTQYF. The DNA of the CDR3 is TGCAGCGTTGACAGACAGCGAAGCACAGATACGCAGTATTTT.

V is TRBV7-3 and J is TRBJ2-1; 12 bases match TRBD2. The J segment lost 7 bases and the V segment lost 5 bases, leaving 9 bases of the junction unmatched. CDR3 length equals 16 residues. Germline CDR1 SGHTA, CDR2 FQGTGA. CDR3 DNA sequence: TGTGCCAGCAGCGCACCGGCTAGCGGGAGGGCAAATGAGCAGTTCTTC. As protein: CASSAPASGRANEQFF.

The chain combines TRBV4-1 with TRBJ2-1; 7 bases are a match to TRBD1. Trimming at V came to 0 bases and at J to 2 bases, leaving 4 bases not matched to a gene. The CDR3 is made up of 16 amino acids. Germline V gene sequence: CDR1 MGHRA, CDR2 YSYEKL. The CDR3 DNA is TGCGCCAGCAGCCAAGATCAAGGGGGCACCTACAATGAGCAGTTCTTC. Translated, it gives CASSQDQGGTYNEQFF.

The table lists this clone with a count of one. This chain uses TRBV5-8 with TRBJ1-1, with 8 bases aligning to TRBD1. With V trimmed by 4 bases and J by 10 bases, 9 bases remained unmatched. Germline loops: CDR1 SGHTS, CDR2 YDEGEE. The CDR3 extends over 13 amino acids. CDR3 DNA: TGTGCCAGCAGCCTAAGACAGGGGAATATAGCTTTCTTT. Encoded protein: CASSLRQGNIAFF.

The chain combines TRBV25-1 with TRBJ1-2; tentative D call: TRBD1 (5 bases). Germline loops: CDR1 MGHDK, CDR2 SYGVNS. The CDR3 has 14 amino acids. Between the trimmed V and J ends, which lost 3 bases and 5 bases, there was a span of 13 bases. DNA of the CDR3: TGTGCCAGCAGTGAGGAGGGGCTAGGGTATGGCTACACCTTC. It yields the protein CASSEEGLGYGYTF.

The chain carries TRBV28 and TRBJ1-2; a weak D match, TRBD1 (6 bases). Germline V gene lookup returns CDR1 MDHEN and CDR2 SYDVKM. Trimming took off 11 bases at V and 5 bases at J, with 15 bases between the two ends. This CDR3 spans 12 amino acids. This chain's CDR3 is CAGAGQGYGYTF. Written as DNA, the CDR3 is TGTGCCGGGGCGGGTCAGGGGTATGGCTACACCTTC.

The V and J genes are TRBV19 and TRBJ2-2; 7 bases align to TRBD1. The ends lost 2 bases at V and 7 bases at J; junction bases unmatched: 19. Germline CDR1 reads LNHDA; CDR2 reads SQIVND (reference sequence). The CDR3 contains 19 residues. The CDR3 bases are TGTGCCAGTAGTATAAGTCTCGACAGGGTAAGAAGTTACGGCGGGGAGCTGTTTTTT. This encodes CASSISLDRVRSYGGELFF.

The chain uses TRBV7-9 and TRBJ1-2; 7 bases match TRBD1. The ends lost 5 bases at V and 4 bases at J; junction bases unmatched: 10. The CDR3 loop spans 15 amino acids. CDR1 and CDR2 (germline): SEHNR, FQNEAQ (reference sequence). The DNA of the CDR3 is TGTGCCAGCAGCCTGCGGGACAGTCTTTCCTATGGCTACACCTTC. It yields the protein CASSLRDSLSYGYTF.

The chain joins TRBV11-3 to TRBJ2-1, with D perhaps TRBD1 (6 bases). Looked up from germline, CDR1 is SGHNT and CDR2 is YENEEA. Trimming shortened V by 2 bases and J by 3 bases, and 8 bases separated the two germline ends. This CDR3 contains 14 residues. Here the CDR3 DNA reads TGTGCCAGCAGCTTATACAGGGACTACAATGAGCAGTTCTTC. Translation: CASSLYRDYNEQFF.

In this sample, this clone turned up once. This sequence joins TRBV5-1 and TRBJ2-7; D not certain. Looked up from germline, CDR1 is SGHRS and CDR2 is YFSETQ. The germline V and J ends were trimmed by 7 bases and 5 bases, with 10 bases remaining between them. The CDR3 spans 11 residues. DNA for the CDR3: TGCGCCAGCGGCTACTATGACGAGCAGTACTTC. Protein sequence: CASGYYDEQYF.